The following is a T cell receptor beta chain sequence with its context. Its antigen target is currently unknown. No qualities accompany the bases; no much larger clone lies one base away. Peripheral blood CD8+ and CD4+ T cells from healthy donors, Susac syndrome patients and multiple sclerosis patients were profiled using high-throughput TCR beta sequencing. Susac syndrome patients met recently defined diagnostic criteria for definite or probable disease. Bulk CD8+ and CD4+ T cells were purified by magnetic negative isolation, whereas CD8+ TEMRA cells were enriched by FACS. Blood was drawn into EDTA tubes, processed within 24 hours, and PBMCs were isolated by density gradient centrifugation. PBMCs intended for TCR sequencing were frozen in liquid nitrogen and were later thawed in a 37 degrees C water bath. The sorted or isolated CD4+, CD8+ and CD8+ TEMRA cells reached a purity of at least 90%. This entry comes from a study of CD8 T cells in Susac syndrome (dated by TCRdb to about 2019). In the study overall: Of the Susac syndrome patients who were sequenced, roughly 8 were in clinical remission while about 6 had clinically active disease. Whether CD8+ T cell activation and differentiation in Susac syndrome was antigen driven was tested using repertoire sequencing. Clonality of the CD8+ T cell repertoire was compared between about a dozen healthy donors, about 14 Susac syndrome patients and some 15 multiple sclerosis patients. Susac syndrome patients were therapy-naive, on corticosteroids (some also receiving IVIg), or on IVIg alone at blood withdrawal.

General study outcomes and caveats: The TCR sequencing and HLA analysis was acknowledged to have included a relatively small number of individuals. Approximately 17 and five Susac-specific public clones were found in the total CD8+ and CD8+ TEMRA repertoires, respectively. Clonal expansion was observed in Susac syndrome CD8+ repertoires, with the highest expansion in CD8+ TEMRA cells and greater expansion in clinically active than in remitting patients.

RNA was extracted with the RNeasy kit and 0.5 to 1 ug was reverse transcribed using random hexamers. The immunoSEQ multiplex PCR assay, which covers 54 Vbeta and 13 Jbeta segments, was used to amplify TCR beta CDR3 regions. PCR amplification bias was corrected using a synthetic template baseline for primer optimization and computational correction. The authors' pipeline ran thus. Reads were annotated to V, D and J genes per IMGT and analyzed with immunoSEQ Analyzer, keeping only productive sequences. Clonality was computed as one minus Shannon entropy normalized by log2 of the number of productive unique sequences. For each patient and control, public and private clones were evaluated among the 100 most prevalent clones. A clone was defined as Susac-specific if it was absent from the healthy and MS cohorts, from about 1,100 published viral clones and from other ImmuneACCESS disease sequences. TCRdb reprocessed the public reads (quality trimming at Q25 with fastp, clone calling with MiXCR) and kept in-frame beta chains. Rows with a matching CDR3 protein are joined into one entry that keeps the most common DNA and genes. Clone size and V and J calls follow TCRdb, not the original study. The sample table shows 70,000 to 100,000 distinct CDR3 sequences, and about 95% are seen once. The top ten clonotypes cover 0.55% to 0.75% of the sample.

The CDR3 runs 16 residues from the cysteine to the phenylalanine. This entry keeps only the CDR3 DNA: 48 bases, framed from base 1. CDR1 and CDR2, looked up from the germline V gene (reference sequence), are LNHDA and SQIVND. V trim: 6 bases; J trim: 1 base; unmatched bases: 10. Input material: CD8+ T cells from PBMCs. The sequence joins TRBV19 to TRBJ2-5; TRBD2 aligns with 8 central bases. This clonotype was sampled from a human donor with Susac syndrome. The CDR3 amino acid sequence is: CASSRGLRGGQETQYF. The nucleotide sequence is TGTGCCAGTAGCCGGGGGCTACGGGGGGGCCAAGAGACCCAGTACTTC. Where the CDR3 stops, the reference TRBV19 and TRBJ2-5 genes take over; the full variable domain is DGGITQSPKYLFRKEGQNVTLSCEQNLNHDAMYWYRQDPGQGLRLIYYSQIVNDFQKGDIAEGYSVSREKKESFPLTVTSAQKNPTAFYLCASSRGLRGGQETQYFGPGTRLLVL.